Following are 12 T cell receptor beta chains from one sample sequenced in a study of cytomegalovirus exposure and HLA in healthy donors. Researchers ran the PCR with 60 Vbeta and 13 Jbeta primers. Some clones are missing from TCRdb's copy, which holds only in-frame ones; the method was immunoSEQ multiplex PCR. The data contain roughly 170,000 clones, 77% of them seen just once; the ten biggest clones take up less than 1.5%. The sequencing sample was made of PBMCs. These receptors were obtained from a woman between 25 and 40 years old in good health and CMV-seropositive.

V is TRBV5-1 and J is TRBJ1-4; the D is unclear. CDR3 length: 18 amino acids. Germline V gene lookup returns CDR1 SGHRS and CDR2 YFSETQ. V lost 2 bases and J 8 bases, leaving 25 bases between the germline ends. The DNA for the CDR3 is TGCGCCAGCAGCTTCGGCCTCTCGAAGCGGGCGGCCCCGGAAAAACTGTTTTTT. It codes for CASSFGLSKRAAPEKLFF.

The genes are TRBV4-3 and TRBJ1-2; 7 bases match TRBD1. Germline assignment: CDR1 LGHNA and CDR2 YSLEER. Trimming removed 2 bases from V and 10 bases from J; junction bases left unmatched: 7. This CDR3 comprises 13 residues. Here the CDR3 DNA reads TGCGCCAGCAGCCAACGGGACAGTGGGTTCTACACCTTC. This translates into CASSQRDSGFYTF.

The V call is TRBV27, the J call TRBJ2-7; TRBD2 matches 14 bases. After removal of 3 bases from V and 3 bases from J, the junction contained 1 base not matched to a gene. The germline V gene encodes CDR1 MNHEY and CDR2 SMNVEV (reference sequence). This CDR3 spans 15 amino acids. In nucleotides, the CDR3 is TGTGCCAGCAGTTTGGGACTAGCGGGGGACTACGAGCAGTACTTC. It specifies CASSLGLAGDYEQYF.

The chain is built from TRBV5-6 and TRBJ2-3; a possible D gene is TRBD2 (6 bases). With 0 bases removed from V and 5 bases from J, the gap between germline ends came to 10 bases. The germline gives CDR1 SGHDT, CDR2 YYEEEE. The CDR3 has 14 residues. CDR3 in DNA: TGTGCCAGCAGCTTGGTGACTAGTAGAGATACGCAGTATTTT. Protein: CASSLVTSRDTQYF. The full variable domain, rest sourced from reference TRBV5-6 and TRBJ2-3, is DAGVTQSPTHLIKTRGQQVTLRCSPKSGHDTVSWYQQALGQGPQFIFQYYEEEERQRGNFPDRFSGHQFPNYSSELNVNALLLGDSALYLCASSLVTSRDTQYFGPGTRLTVL.

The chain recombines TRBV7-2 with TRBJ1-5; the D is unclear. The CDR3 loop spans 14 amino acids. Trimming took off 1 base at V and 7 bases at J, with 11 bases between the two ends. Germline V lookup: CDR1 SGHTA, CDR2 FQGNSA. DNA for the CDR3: TGTGCCAGCAGCTTAGGGCGGGCGGGACAGCCCCAGCATTTT. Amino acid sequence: CASSLGRAGQPQHF. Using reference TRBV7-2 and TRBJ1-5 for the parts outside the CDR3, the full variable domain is GAGVSQSPSNKVTEKGKDVELRCDPISGHTALYWYRQSLGQGLEFLIYFQGNSAPDKSGLPSDRFSAERTGGSVSTLTIQRTQQEDSAVYLCASSLGRAGQPQHFGDGTRLSIL.

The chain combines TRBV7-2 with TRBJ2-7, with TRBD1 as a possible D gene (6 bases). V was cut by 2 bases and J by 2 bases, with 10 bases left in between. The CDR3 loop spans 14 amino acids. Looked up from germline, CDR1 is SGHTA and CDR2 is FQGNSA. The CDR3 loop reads CASSLIQGTYEQYF. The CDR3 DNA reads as TGTGCCAGCAGCTTAATACAGGGTACCTACGAGCAGTACTTC.

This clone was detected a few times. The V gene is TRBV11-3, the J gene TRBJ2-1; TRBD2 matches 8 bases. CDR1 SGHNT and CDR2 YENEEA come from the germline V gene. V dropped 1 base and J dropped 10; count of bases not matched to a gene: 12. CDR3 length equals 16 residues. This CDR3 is CASSLGWAGRAEEQFF. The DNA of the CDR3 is TGTGCCAGCAGCTTAGGGTGGGCCGGGAGGGCGGAGGAGCAGTTCTTC.

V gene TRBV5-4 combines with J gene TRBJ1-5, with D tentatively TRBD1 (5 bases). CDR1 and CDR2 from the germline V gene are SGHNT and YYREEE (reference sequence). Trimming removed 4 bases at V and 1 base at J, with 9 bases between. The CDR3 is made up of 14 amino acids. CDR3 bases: TGTGCCAGCAGCGCCGGGGGAAGCAATCAGCCCCAGCATTTT. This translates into CASSAGGSNQPQHF.

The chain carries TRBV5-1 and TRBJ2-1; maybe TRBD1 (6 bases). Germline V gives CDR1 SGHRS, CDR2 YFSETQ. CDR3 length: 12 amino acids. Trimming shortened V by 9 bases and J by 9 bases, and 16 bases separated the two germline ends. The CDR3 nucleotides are TGCGCCACCTCGACAGGTACGGGTGAGCAGTTCTTC. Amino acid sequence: CATSTGTGEQFF.

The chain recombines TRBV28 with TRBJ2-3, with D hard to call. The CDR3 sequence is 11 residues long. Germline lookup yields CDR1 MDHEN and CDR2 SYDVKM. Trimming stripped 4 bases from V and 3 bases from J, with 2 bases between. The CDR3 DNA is TGTGCCAGCAGTTCGACAGATACGCAGTATTTT. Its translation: CASSSTDTQYF.

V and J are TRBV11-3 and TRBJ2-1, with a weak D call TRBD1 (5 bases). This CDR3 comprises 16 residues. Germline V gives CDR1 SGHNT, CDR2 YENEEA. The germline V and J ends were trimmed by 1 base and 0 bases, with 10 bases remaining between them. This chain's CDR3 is CASSLGGRISYNEQFF. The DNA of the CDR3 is TGTGCCAGCAGCTTAGGGGGCCGGATCTCCTACAATGAGCAGTTCTTC.

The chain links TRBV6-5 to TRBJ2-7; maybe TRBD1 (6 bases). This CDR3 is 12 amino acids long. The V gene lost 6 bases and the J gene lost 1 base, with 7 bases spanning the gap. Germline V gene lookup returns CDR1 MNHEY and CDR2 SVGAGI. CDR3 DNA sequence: TGTGCCAGCAGGCAGGGGTCCTACGAGCAGTACTTC. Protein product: CASRQGSYEQYF.